One TCR beta chain is described in this entry. Cohort assignment relied on participant-reported clinical history. Cohort 3 donors were reported recovered after two negative PCRs, clearance, or symptom resolution. V dropped 4 bases and J dropped 2; count of bases not matched to a gene: 14. Germline-derived CDR1 and CDR2 are SGHDT and YYEEEE. The CDR3 contains 17 residues. The sample belongs to a study of blood T cell repertoires in COVID-19. Study-level information: The United States, Italy and Spain provided the acute and convalescent COVID-19 samples. Sources were T cells, B-cell-depleted T cells, or PBMCs; the material itself was cDNA or gDNA.

Method: immunoSEQ multiplex PCR; TCRdb's copy keeps in-frame clones and lacks some. The sample holds roughly 170,000 clones; approximately 87% are singletons and the top ten take about 4.4%. The V and J genes are TRBV5-6 and TRBJ2-5, with 7 bases matching TRBD1. Sequencing was done on a sample of PBMCs or T cells enriched from blood (not recorded which). This TCR was recovered from a woman aged 45-65 years who had recovered from COVID-19. DNA for the CDR3: TGTGCCAGCAGCACCACCGGGGACAGCCCGCAGCAAGAGACCCAGTACTTC. Translated, it gives CASSTTGDSPQQETQYF. The whole variable domain, remainder taken from reference TRBV5-6 and TRBJ2-5, is DAGVTQSPTHLIKTRGQQVTLRCSPKSGHDTVSWYQQALGQGPQFIFQYYEEEERQRGNFPDRFSGHQFPNYSSELNVNALLLGDSALYLCASSTTGDSPQQETQYFGPGTRLLVL.